These 10 T cell receptor beta chains were sequenced from one sample in a study of blood T cells in healthy people across ages. Primers used in a second PCR of about 6 to 11 cycles were a sample-barcoded 5' primer and a J-beta primer mix. TCRdb recomputed calls from the 5' RACE reads with MiXCR, one row per CDR3 protein. The sample has under 1,100,000 distinct CDR3 sequences; approximately 26% are singletons. These data were also filed under a second study, of T cells of mothers and their children.

The sequenced material came from blood. The receptors stem from a girl between 2 and 10 years old in good health.

This sequence joins TRBV12-3 or TRBV12-4 and TRBJ2-5; a possible D gene is TRBD2 (5 bases). Trimming took 5 bases from V and 5 from J, leaving 18 bases between them. The CDR3 length is 15 residues. The CDR3 bases are TGTGCCAGCAGTCTCGGGGTGGGCTTGGGGGAGACCCAGTACTTC. It yields the protein CASSLGVGLGETQYF.

This clonotype came up a few times. This chain uses TRBV15 with TRBJ1-2; 7 positions match TRBD1. The CDR3 covers 16 residues. V lost 0 bases to trimming and J lost 4 bases; unmatched junction nucleotides: 8. CDR1 is LNHNV, CDR2 YYDKDF, per germline (reference sequence). CDR3 in amino acids: CATSRDPTGKGYGYTF. Written as DNA, the CDR3 is TGTGCCACCAGCAGAGACCCGACAGGGAAGGGCTATGGCTACACCTTC.

This clonotype has at least ten counts. This rearrangement joins TRBV2 to TRBJ2-3; D is undetermined. Germline CDR1 SNHLY, CDR2 FYNNEI. V lost 8 bases to trimming and J lost 0 bases, with 9 bases between them. This CDR3 has 13 residues. CDR3 in amino acids: CASRPSSTDTQYF. The CDR3 DNA sequence: TGTGCCAGCCGACCCTCTAGCACAGATACGCAGTATTTT.

V usage is TRBV15 and J usage is TRBJ1-4; TRBD1 agrees at 7 bases. CDR3 length equals 15 residues. Trimming took 9 bases from V and 5 from J; bases not matched to a gene: 12. Germline V CDR1 and CDR2: LNHNV, YYDKDF (reference sequence). CDR3 nucleotide sequence: TGTGCCACGGGATTTACCGGGACAGCCAATGAAAAACTGTTTTTT. This codes for CATGFTGTANEKLFF.

On this clonotype: The CDR3 does not close with the conserved phenylalanine or tryptophan, likely indicating a read error. The chain employs TRBV11-3 and TRBJ2-5; 9 bases match TRBD2. This CDR3 spans 14 amino acids. Germline assignment: CDR1 SGHNT and CDR2 YENEEA. The J segment lost 5 bases and the V segment lost 6 bases, leaving 7 bases of the junction unmatched. This CDR3 reads CASSSGGASETQYL. DNA for the CDR3: TGTGCCAGCAGTAGCGGGGGAGCCTCCGAGACCCAGTACCTC.

This chain connects TRBV6-6 to TRBJ2-5; D not resolved. The germline gives CDR1 MNHNY, CDR2 SVGAGI (reference sequence). The CDR3 spans 15 residues. Trimming removed 2 bases at V and 2 bases at J, with 12 bases between. CDR3 sequence reads: CASSYPAAAQETQYF. The CDR3 DNA reads as TGTGCCAGCAGTTACCCAGCTGCGGCACAAGAGACCCAGTACTTC.

The chain is built from TRBV6-5 and TRBJ1-1, with a tentative D call TRBD1 (5 bases). The CDR3 length is 16 residues. The germline gives CDR1 MNHEY, CDR2 SVGAGI. Between the trimmed V and J ends, which lost 5 bases and 0 bases, there was a span of 16 bases. The CDR3 spells CASSGGTYPVNTEAFF. For the CDR3, the DNA is TGTGCCAGCAGTGGGGGAACCTATCCAGTGAACACTGAAGCTTTCTTT.

This clonotype has more than one count but fewer than ten. The V gene is TRBV6-2 or TRBV6-3, the J gene TRBJ1-2, with a weak D call TRBD1 (5 bases). The V gene's germline CDR1 is MNHEY and CDR2 SVGEGT. V dropped 6 bases and J dropped 4 bases, with 9 bases sitting between them. The CDR3 consists of 12 residues. The CDR3 DNA is TGTGCCAGCAGCGGTGGGGCCTATGGCTACACCTTC. Encoded protein: CASSGGAYGYTF.

This clonotype was found a few times. J is TRBJ2-3 and V is TRBV4-2; D remains unclear. V dropped 4 bases and J dropped 2 bases, with 10 bases sitting between them. This CDR3 has 14 residues. CDR1 LGHNA and CDR2 YNFKEQ come from the germline V gene. The CDR3, as DNA: TGTGCCAGCAGCCCTTACTTCGACACAGATACGCAGTATTTT. This encodes CASSPYFDTDTQYF.

V gene TRBV28 combines with J gene TRBJ2-5, with a possible D match to TRBD2 (6 bases). V was clipped by 4 bases and J by 9 bases, with 15 bases between them. The CDR3 covers 13 residues. From germline, CDR1 is MDHEN and CDR2 SYDVKM. The CDR3 spells CASSSGTAAPQYF. CDR3 nucleotide sequence: TGTGCCAGCAGTTCCGGGACTGCCGCCCCCCAGTACTTC.